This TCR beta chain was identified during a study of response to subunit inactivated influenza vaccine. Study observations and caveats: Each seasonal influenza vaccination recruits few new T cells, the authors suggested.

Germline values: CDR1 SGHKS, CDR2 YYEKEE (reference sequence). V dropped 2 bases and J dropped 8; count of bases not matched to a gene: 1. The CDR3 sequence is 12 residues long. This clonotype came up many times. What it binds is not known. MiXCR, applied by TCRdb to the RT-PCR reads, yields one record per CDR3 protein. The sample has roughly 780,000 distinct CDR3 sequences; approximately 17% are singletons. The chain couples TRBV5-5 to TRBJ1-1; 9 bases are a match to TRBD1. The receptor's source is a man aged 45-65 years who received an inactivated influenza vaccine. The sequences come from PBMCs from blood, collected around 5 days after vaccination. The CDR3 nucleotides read TGTGCCAGCAGCTTAGGACAGGGGGAAGCTTTCTTT. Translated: CASSLGQGEAFF.